In this sample, the clone carrying this T cell receptor beta chain turned up many times. The data derive from a study of T-cell reconstitution after alpha-beta-depleted transplantation in children. The V segment lost 2 bases and the J segment 5 bases; nucleotides outside the gene matches: 8. CDR3 length: 17 amino acids. CDR1 is LNHNV and CDR2 is YYDKDF in the germline V gene (reference sequence). As it was prepared, the TCRbeta library received unique molecular identifiers. Via MiXCR, TCRdb re-called the PCR reads, giving one row per CDR3 protein. The table lists hundreds of thousands of distinct CDR3 sequences, roughly an eighth of them singletons.

This sequence joins TRBV15 and TRBJ2-3, with 12 positions matching TRBD2. Sequences were derived from PBMCs from the stem cell graft donor, sampled from the stem cell graft. The TCR sequence derives from a human donor who donated a stem cell graft to a child with combined immunodeficiency. In DNA form, the CDR3 reads TGTGCCACCAGCAGACCCTTGACTAGCGGGAGAGGAGATACGCAGTATTTT. This encodes CATSRPLTSGRGDTQYF.